These T cell receptor beta chains were read from a single sample in a study of vaccination and CD4 T cells after COVID-19. These receptors have no known antigen. TCRdb passed the PCR reads through MiXCR, listing each CDR3 protein once. This repertoire shows about 15,000 distinct CDR3 sequences, around 56% found once; its top ten account for 15% to 20%. The sequenced sample consisted of CD4+ T cells from blood, cultured in vitro. All receptors derive from a human donor who had recovered from COVID-19. CDR3s include the opening cysteine and the closing phenylalanine or tryptophan. D genes are given only for firm matches. Clone size is shown for a subset of rows, as once, few, many or a class of expanded clone.

abundance,d_gene,j_gene,v_gene,CDR3nt,CDR3aa
.,TRBD2,TRBJ2-1,TRBV20-1,TGCAGTGCTACTACCTTTTGGGCGGGAGATCACAATGAGCAGTTCTTC,CSATTFWAGDHNEQFF
.,.,TRBJ2-3,TRBV19,TGTGCCAGTAGTATAGATCCTCGGTCGGGAGATCAGTATTTT,CASSIDPRSGDQYF
few,TRBD2,TRBJ2-3,TRBV20-1,TGCAGTGCTAGACCTAGCGGGAGGGCCGAGCTTGCACAGTATTTT,CSARPSGRAELAQYF
.,.,TRBJ2-5,TRBV6-1,TGTGCCAGCAGCGAACAAGGGCCTAAGTACTTC,CASSEQGPKYF
.,TRBD1,TRBJ2-7,TRBV6-2/TRBV6-3,TGTGCCAGCAGTTACCCGGGGACAGCTTACGAGCAGTACTTC,CASSYPGTAYEQYF
.,.,TRBJ1-5,TRBV5-6,TGTGCCAGCAGCTTGGGCACAGAACCTAATCAGCCCCAGCATTTT,CASSLGTEPNQPQHF
once,.,TRBJ2-1,TRBV28,TGTGCCAGCAGCTTAGGGGGGAATTATCGGGAAAGGTTCTTC,CASSLGGNYRERFF
.,.,TRBJ1-4,TRBV19,TGTGCCAGTAGTGAGGGCCGACCTAATGAAAAACTGTTTTTT,CASSEGRPNEKLFF
few,TRBD2,TRBJ2-5,TRBV20-1,TGCAGTGCTAGAGATCAAAGGTCTAGCGGTCAAGAGACCCAGTACTTC,CSARDQRSSGQETQYF
.,.,TRBJ2-1,TRBV7-8,TGTGCCAGCAGCTTTGGGGGGTATGAGCAGTTCTTC,CASSFGGYEQFF
.,TRBD2,TRBJ2-7,TRBV20-1,TGCAGTGCTTGTGCTAGCGGAGCTTTCTACGAGCAGTACTTC,CSACASGAFYEQYF
few,TRBD1,TRBJ1-5,TRBV20-1,TGCAGTGCTATTTTAAGGGGGACAGGCAATCAGCCCCAGCATTTT,CSAILRGTGNQPQHF
.,.,TRBJ2-5,TRBV27,TGTGCCAGCAGTTCCCGAGGGGTATCGGCCCGGATGGGGACCCAGTACTTC,CASSSRGVSARMGTQYF
.,.,TRBJ1-5,TRBV30,TGTGCCTGGAGGGGATTAGGGACCAATCAGCCCCAGCATTTT,CAWRGLGTNQPQHF
.,.,TRBJ1-5,TRBV12-3/TRBV12-4,TGTGCCAGCAGTTTTCCGAATGGCGACAATCAGCCCCAGCATTTT,CASSFPNGDNQPQHF
few,.,TRBJ2-7,TRBV5-5,TGTGCCAGCAGCTCGGGTAGGGGGGGCCCCCACGAGCAGTACTTC,CASSSGRGGPHEQYF
.,TRBD2,TRBJ2-2,TRBV6-4,TGTGCCAGCAGTGCCCGACCCTTAGCGGGAGTTACCGGGGAGCTGTTTTTT,CASSARPLAGVTGELFF
.,TRBD1,TRBJ1-5,TRBV24-1,TGTGCCACCAGTGACGCCGGGACAGGGTTGTATCAGCCCCAGCATTTT,CATSDAGTGLYQPQHF
medium-sized,.,TRBJ2-7,TRBV10-3,TGTGCCATCAGTGAAGGGAACTCCTACGAGCAGTACTTC,CAISEGNSYEQYF
few,.,TRBJ1-2,TRBV7-2,TGTGCCAGCAGGAACGGGACGACCAGCGGCTACACCTTC,CASRNGTTSGYTF
.,.,TRBJ2-7,TRBV2,TGTGCCAGCAGCTCTCTCTGGACAGAGACCGACTACGAGCAGTACTTC,CASSSLWTETDYEQYF
few,.,TRBJ1-4,TRBV6-1,TGTGCCAGCAAGGCAGTTAATGAAAAACTGTTTTTT,CASKAVNEKLFF
.,TRBD1,TRBJ2-3,TRBV5-1,TGCGCCAGCAGCTTCAACGGACAGGGGACAGATACGCAGTATTTT,CASSFNGQGTDTQYF
.,.,TRBJ2-3,TRBV2,TGTGCCAGCAGTGAATCGGGGTTAACAGATACGCAGTATTTT,CASSESGLTDTQYF
.,.,TRBJ1-1,TRBV24-1,TGTGCCACCAGCCTGGGTACTGAAGCTTTCTTT,CATSLGTEAFF
.,.,TRBJ1-5,TRBV27,TGTGCCAGCCCCTCAACCCTGCCCCCGGGCAATCAGCCCCAGCATTTT,CASPSTLPPGNQPQHF
few,.,TRBJ1-1,TRBV2,TGTGCCAGCAGTTTGGACACTGAAGCTTTCTTT,CASSLDTEAFF
.,TRBD1,TRBJ2-6,TRBV4-2,TGTGCCAGCAGCCCATTAAAGCCGGGACAGGGCTCAACTGGGGCCAACGTCCTGACTTTC,CASSPLKPGQGSTGANVLTF
.,.,TRBJ2-1,TRBV20-1,TGCAGTGCTAGGGACGGGAGCTCCTACAATGAGCAGTTCTTC,CSARDGSSYNEQFF
.,TRBD2,TRBJ2-1,TRBV2,TGTGCCAGCAGGAAGGGACTAGCGGGAGTAAGTGAGCAGTTCTTC,CASRKGLAGVSEQFF
.,.,TRBJ1-1,TRBV6-5,TGTGCCAGCAGTTCTATGAACACTGAAGCTTTCTTT,CASSSMNTEAFF
.,.,TRBJ2-2,TRBV28,TGTGCCAGCAGTTTTCACACTCCCAACACCGGGGAGCTGTTTTTT,CASSFHTPNTGELFF
.,.,TRBJ2-3,TRBV10-3,TGTGCCATCAGGCCGGGACGGCCCACAGATACGCAGTATTTT,CAIRPGRPTDTQYF
.,.,TRBJ2-7,TRBV14,TGTGCCAGCAGCCAAGACGTGGGAGTACAATCCTACGAGCAGTACTTC,CASSQDVGVQSYEQYF
.,TRBD1,TRBJ2-7,TRBV12-3/TRBV12-4,TGTGCCAGCACCCCCGGGACAGGGTTCATCTACGAGCAGTACTTC,CASTPGTGFIYEQYF
.,TRBD2,TRBJ2-7,TRBV2,TGTGCCAGCACTAGGAAGCGGGAGGGCCCCTACGAGCAGTACTTC,CASTRKREGPYEQYF
few,.,TRBJ2-2,TRBV5-4,TGTGCCAGCAACGATCCTAGCGCCGACACCGGGGAGCTGTTTTTT,CASNDPSADTGELFF
few,.,TRBJ2-7,TRBV2,TGTGCCAGCAACCCCCCTGGAGGGTTATACGAGCAGTACTTC,CASNPPGGLYEQYF